This TCR beta chain was identified during a study of breast tumors, draining lymph nodes, adjacent tissues. Points on this clonotype: Antigen: not known. This may be a read error: a much more frequent sequence differs by one nucleotide.

Overall study findings and caveats: Luminal-like breast cancer showed significantly higher tumor–nontumor repertoire similarity than basal-like. Tumor T cell lymph node origin was a supported hypothesis, not proven. Findings are consistent with lymph node origin and intratumoral expansion of most tumor T cells.

V shed 5 bases, J shed 9 bases, and the junction held 8 bases outside the gene matches. This CDR3 has 14 amino acids. The germline V gene has CDR1 DFQATT and CDR2 SNEGSKA (reference sequence). The lymph nodes were axillary draining lymph nodes from breast cancer patients. TCRdb ran MiXCR on the multiplex PCR reads and lists one entry per CDR3 protein. The sample shows 200,000 to 300,000 distinct CDR3 sequences, around 31% of them seen only once. The source material was axillary lymph node tissue. This receptor was obtained from a female donor with breast cancer. Some clones in this sample may be carry-over from other donors' samples. This chain links TRBV20-1 with TRBJ2-1; 12 bases line up with TRBD2. The CDR3 nucleotides are TGCAGTGCTTTGCTAGCGGGAGGGCTAACTGAGCAGTTCTTC. This codes for CSALLAGGLTEQFF.